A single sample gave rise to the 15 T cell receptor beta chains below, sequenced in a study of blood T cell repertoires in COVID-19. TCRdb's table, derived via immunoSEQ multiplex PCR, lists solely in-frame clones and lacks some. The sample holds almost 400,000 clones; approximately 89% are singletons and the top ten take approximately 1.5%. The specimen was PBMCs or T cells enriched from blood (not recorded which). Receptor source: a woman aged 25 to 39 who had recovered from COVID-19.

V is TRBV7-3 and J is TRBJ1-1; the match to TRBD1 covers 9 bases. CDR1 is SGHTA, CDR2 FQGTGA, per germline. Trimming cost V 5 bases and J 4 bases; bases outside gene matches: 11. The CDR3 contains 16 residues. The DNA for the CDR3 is TGTGCCAGCAGCAATACAGGGGGCGCGCTTGGCACTGAAGCTTTCTTT. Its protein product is CASSNTGGALGTEAFF.

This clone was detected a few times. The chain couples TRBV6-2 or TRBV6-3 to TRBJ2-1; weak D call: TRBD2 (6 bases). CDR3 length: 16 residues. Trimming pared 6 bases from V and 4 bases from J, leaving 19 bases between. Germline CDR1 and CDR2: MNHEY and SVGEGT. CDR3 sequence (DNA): TGTGCCAGCAGCCCGTCTTTCGCGGGACCGTACAATGAGCAGTTCTTC. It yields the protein CASSPSFAGPYNEQFF.

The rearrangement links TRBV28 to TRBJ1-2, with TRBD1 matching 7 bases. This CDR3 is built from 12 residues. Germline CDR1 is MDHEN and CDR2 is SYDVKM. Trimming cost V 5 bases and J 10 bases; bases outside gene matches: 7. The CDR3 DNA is TGTGCCAGCAGTCTCAACAGGGGTTCCTACACCTTC. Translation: CASSLNRGSYTF.

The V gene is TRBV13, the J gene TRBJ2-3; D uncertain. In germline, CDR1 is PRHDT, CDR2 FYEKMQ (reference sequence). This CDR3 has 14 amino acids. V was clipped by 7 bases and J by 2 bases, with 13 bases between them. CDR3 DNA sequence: TGTGCCAGCACCCAACAGATGTACACAGATACGCAGTATTTT. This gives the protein CASTQQMYTDTQYF.

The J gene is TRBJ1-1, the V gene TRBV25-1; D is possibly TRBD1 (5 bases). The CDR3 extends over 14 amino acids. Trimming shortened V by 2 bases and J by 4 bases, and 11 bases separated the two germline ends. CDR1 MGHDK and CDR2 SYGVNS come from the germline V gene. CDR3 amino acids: CASSENAGITEAFF. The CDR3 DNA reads TGTGCCAGCAGTGAAAATGCAGGGATCACTGAAGCTTTCTTT.

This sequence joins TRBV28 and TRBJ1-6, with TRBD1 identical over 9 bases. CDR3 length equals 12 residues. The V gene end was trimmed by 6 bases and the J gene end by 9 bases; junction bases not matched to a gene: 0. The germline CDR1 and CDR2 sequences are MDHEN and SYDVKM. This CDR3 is CASRTGGSPLHF. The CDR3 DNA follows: TGTGCCAGCAGGACAGGGGGTTCACCCCTCCACTTT.

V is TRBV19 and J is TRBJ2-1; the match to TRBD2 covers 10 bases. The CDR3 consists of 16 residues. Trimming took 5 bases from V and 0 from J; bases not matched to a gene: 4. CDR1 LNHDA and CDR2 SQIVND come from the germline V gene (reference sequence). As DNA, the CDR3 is TGTGCCAGTAGTTGGGCTAGCGGGAGCTCCTACAATGAGCAGTTCTTC. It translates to CASSWASGSSYNEQFF.

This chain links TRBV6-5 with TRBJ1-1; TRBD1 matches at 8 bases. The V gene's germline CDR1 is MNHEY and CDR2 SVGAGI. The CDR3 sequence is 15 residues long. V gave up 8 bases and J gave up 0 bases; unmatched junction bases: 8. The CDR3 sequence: CASAGQGPMNTEAFF. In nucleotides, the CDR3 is TGTGCCAGCGCTGGACAGGGACCAATGAACACTGAAGCTTTCTTT.

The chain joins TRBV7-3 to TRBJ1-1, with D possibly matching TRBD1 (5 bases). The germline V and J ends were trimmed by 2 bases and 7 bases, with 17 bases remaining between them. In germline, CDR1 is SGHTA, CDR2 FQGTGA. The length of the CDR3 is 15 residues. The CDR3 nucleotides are TGTGCCAGCAGCTTATCGGCGGGGCAGGAGGTTGAAGCTTTCTTT. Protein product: CASSLSAGQEVEAFF. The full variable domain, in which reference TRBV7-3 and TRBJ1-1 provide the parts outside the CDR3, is GAGVSQTPSNKVTEKGKYVELRCDPISGHTALYWYRQSLGQGPEFLIYFQGTGAADDSGLPNDRFFAVRPEGSVSTLKIQRTERGDSAVYLCASSLSAGQEVEAFFGQGTRLTVV.

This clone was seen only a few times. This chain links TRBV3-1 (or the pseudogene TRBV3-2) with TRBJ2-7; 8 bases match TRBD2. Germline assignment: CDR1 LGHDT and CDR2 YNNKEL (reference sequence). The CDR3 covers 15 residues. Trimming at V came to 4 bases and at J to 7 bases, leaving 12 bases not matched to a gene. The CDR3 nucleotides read TGTGCCAGCAGCCCCGCCCCGGGACTAGTAGGGGAGCAGTACTTC. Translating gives CASSPAPGLVGEQYF.

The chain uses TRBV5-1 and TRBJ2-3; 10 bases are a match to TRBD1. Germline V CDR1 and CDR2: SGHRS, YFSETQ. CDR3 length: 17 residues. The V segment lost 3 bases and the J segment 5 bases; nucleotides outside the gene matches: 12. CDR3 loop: CASSSIPGQGLRDTQYF. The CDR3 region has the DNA TGCGCCAGCAGCTCCATACCGGGACAGGGGTTGAGAGATACGCAGTATTTT. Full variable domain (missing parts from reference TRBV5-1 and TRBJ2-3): KAGVTQTPRYLIKTRGQQVTLSCSPISGHRSVSWYQQTPGQGLQFLFEYFSETQRNKGNFPGRFSGRQFSNSRSEMNVSTLELGDSALYLCASSSIPGQGLRDTQYFGPGTRLTVL.

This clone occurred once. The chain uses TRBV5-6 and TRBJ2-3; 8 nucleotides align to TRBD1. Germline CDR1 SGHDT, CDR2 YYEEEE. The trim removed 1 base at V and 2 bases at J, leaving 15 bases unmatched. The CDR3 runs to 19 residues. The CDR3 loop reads CASSLLDRVRLEFTDTQYF. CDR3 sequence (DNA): TGTGCCAGCAGCTTGCTGGACAGGGTGAGATTGGAATTCACAGATACGCAGTATTTT.

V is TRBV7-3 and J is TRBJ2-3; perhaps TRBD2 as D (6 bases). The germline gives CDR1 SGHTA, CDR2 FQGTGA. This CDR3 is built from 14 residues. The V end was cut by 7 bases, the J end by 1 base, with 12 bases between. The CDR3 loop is CASTPGGGTDTQYF. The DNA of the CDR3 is TGTGCCAGCACCCCCGGCGGGGGCACAGATACGCAGTATTTT.

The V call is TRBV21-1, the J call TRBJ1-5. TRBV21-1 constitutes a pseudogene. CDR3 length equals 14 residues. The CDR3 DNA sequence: TGTGCCAGCAGCAAGAAGCCACCGTTCGGGTCCCAGCATTTT. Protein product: CASSKKPPFGSQHF.

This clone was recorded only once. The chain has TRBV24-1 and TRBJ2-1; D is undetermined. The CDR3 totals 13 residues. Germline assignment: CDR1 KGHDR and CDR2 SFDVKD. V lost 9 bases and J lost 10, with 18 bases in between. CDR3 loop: CATSTEVTKEQFF. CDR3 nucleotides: TGTGCCACCTCCACTGAGGTAACAAAGGAGCAGTTCTTC.